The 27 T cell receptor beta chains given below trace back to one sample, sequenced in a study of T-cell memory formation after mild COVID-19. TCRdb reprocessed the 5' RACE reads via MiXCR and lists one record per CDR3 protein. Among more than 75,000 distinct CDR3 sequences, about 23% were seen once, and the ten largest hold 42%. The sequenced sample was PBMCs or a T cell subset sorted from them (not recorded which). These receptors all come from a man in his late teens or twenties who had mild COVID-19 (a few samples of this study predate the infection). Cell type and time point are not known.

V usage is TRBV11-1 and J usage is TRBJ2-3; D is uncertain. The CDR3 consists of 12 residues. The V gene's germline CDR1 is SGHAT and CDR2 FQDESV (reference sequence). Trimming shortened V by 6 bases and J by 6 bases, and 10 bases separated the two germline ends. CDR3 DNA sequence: TGTGCCAGCAGAATGAGGTCGGATACGCAGTATTTT. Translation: CASRMRSDTQYF. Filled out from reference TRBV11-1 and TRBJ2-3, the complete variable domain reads EAEVAQSPRYKITEKSQAVAFWCDPISGHATLYWYRQILGQGPELLVQFQDESVVDDSQLPKDRFSAERLKGVDSTLKIQPAELGDSAMYLCASRMRSDTQYFGPGTRLTVL.

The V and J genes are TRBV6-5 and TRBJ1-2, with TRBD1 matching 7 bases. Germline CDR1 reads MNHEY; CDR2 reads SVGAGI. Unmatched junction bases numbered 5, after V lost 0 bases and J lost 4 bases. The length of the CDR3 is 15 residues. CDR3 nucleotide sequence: TGTGCCAGCAGTTACTCGCCAGGGGGGACCTATGGCTACACCTTC. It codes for CASSYSPGGTYGYTF.

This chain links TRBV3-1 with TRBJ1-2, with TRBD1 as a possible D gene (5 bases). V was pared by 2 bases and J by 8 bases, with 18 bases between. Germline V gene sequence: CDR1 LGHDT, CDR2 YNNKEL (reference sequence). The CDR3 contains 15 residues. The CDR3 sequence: CASSQYSRVLGGYTF. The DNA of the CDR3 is TGTGCCAGCAGCCAATACTCCAGGGTATTAGGAGGCTACACCTTC.

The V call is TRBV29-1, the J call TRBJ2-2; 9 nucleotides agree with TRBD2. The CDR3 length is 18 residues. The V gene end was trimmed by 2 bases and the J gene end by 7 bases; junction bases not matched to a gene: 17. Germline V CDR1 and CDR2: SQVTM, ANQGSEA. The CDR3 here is CSVESAGGPSGGIGELFF. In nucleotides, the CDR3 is TGCAGCGTTGAATCCGCGGGAGGGCCCTCCGGTGGGATCGGGGAGCTGTTTTTT.

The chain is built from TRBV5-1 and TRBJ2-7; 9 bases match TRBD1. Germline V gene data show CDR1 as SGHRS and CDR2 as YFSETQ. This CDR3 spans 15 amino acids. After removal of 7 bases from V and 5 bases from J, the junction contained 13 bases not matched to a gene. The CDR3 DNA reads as TGCGCCAGCGGCCAGCCCGGGACAGGGTCTCACGAGCAGTACTTC. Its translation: CASGQPGTGSHEQYF.

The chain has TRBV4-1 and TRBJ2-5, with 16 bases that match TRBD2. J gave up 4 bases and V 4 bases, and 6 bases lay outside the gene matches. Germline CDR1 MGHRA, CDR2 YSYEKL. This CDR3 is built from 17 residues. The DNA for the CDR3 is TGCGCCAGCAGCCGGGGGACTAGCGGGGGGGCCCTAGAGACCCAGTACTTC. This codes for CASSRGTSGGALETQYF.

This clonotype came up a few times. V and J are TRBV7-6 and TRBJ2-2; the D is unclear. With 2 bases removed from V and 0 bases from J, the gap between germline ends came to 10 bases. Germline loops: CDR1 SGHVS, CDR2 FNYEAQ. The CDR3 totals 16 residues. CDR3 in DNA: TGTGCCAGCAGCTTATACAGCAGCACGAACACCGGGGAGCTGTTTTTT. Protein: CASSLYSSTNTGELFF.

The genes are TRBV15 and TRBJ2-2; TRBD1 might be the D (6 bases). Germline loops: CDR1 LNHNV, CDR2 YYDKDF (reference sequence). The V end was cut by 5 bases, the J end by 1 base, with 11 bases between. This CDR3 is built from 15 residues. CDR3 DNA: TGTGCCACCAGCGAGGACAGCCTGAACACCGGGGAGCTGTTTTTT. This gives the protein CATSEDSLNTGELFF.

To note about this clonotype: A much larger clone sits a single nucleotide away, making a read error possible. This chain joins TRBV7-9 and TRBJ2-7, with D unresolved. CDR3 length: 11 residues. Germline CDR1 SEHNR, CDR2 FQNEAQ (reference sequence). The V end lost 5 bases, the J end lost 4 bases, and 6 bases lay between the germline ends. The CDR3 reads CASSPLYEQYF. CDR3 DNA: TGTGCCAGCAGCCCCCTTTACGAGCAGTACTTC. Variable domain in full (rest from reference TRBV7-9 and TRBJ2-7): DTGVSQNPRHKITKRGQNVTFRCDPISEHNRLYWYRQTLGQGPEFLTYFQNEAQLEKSRLLSDRFSAERPKGSFSTLEIQRTEQGDSAMYLCASSPLYEQYFGPGTRLTVT.

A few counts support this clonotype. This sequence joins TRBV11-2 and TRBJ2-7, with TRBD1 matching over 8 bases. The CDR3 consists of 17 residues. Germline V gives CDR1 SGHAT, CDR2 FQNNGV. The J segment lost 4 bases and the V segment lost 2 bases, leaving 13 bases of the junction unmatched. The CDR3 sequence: CASSLRANPGQEYEQYF. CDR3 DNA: TGTGCCAGCAGCTTACGGGCAAACCCGGGACAGGAGTACGAGCAGTACTTC.

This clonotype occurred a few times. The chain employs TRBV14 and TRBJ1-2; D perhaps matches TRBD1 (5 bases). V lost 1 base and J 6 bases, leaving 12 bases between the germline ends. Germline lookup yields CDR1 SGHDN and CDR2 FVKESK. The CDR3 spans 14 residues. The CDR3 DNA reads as TGTGCCAGCAGCCAAGTGGGACCGAGCGATGGCTACACCTTC. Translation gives CASSQVGPSDGYTF.

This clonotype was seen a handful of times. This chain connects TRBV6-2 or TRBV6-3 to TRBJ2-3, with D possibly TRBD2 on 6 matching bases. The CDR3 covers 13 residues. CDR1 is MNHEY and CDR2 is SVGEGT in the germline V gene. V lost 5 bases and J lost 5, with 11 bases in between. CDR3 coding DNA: TGTGCCAGCAGTCTGAGGAGGGTAGATACGCAGTATTTT. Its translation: CASSLRRVDTQYF.

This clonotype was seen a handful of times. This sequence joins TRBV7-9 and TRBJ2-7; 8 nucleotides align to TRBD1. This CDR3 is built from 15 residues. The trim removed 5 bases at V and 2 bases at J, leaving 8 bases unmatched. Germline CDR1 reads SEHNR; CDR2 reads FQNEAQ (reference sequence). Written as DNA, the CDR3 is TGTGCCAGCAGCGGGGGCAGGACAGGGACCTACGAGCAGTACTTC. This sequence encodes CASSGGRTGTYEQYF. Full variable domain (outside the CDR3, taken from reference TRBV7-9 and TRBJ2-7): DTGVSQNPRHKITKRGQNVTFRCDPISEHNRLYWYRQTLGQGPEFLTYFQNEAQLEKSRLLSDRFSAERPKGSFSTLEIQRTEQGDSAMYLCASSGGRTGTYEQYFGPGTRLTVT.

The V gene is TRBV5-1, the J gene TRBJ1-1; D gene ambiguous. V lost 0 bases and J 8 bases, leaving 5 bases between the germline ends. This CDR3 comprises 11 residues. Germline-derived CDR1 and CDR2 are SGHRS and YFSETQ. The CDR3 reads CASSLGREAFF. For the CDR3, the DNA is TGCGCCAGCAGCTTGGGGAGGGAAGCTTTCTTT.

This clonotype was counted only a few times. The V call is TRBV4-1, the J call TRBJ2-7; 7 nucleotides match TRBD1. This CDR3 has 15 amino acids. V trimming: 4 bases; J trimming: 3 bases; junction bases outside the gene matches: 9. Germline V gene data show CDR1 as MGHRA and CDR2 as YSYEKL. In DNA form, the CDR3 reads TGCGCCAGCAGCCTTTACAGGGGACAGTACTACGAGCAGTACTTC. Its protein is CASSLYRGQYYEQYF.

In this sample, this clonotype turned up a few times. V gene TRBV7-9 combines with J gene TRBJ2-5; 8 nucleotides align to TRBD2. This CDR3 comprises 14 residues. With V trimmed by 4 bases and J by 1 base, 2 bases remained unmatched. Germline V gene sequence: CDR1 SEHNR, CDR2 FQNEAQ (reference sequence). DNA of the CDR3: TGTGCCAGCAGCTCGGGGGGGCCCCAAGAGACCCAGTACTTC. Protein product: CASSSGGPQETQYF.

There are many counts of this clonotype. The CDR3 spells CASSFGPYEQYF. The DNA for the CDR3 is TGTGCCAGCAGCTTTGGGCCATACGAGCAGTACTTC. The V gene is TRBV7-9, the J gene TRBJ2-7; D remains ambiguous. Trimming cost V 3 bases and J 4 bases, with 7 bases left between them. Germline V gene sequence: CDR1 SEHNR, CDR2 FQNEAQ (reference sequence). This CDR3 has 12 residues. The full variable domain, rest sourced from reference TRBV7-9 and TRBJ2-7, is DTGVSQNPRHKITKRGQNVTFRCDPISEHNRLYWYRQTLGQGPEFLTYFQNEAQLEKSRLLSDRFSAERPKGSFSTLEIQRTEQGDSAMYLCASSFGPYEQYFGPGTRLTVT.

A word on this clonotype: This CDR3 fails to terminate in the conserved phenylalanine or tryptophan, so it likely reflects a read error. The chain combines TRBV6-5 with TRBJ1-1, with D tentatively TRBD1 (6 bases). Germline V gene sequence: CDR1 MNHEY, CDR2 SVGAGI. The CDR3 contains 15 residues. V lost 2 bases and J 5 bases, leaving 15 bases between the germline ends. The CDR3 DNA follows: TGTGCCAGCAGTTACCCTTCAGGGGCGGGTACTGAAGCTTTCCTT. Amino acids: CASSYPSGAGTEAFL.

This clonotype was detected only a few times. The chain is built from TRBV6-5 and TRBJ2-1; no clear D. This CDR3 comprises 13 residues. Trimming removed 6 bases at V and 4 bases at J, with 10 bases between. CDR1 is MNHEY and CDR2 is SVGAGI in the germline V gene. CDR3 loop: CASSSGLYNEQFF. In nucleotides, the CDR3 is TGTGCCAGCAGCTCCGGCTTATACAATGAGCAGTTCTTC.

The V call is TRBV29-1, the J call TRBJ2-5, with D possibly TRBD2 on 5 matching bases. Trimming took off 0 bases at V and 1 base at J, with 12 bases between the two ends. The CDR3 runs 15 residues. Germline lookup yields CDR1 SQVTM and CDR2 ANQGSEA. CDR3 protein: CSVEDGRDPQETQYF. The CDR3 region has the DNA TGCAGCGTTGAAGATGGCCGGGATCCCCAAGAGACCCAGTACTTC. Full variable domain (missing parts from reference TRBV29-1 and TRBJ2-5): SAVISQKPSRDICQRGTSLTIQCQVDSQVTMMFWYRQQPGQSLTLIATANQGSEATYESGFVIDKFPISRPNLTFSTLTVSNMSPEDSSIYLCSVEDGRDPQETQYFGPGTRLLVL.

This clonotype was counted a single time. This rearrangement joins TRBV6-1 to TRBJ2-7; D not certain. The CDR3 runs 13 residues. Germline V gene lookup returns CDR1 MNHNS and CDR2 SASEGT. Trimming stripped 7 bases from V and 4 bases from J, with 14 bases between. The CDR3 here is CASNWAGIYEQYF. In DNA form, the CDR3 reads TGTGCCAGCAATTGGGCAGGCATATACGAGCAGTACTTC.

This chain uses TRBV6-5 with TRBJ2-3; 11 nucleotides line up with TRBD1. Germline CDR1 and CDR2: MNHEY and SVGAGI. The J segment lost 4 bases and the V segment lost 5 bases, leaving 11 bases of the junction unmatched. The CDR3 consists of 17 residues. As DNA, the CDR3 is TGTGCCAGCAGTCCCCGGACAGGGGGCAACTGGGCAGATACGCAGTATTTT. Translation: CASSPRTGGNWADTQYF.

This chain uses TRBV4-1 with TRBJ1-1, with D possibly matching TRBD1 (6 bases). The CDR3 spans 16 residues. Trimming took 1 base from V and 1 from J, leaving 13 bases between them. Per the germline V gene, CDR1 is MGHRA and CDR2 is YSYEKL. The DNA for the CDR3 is TGCGCCAGCAGCCAAGTCGGGACAATTAAGAACACTGAAGCTTTCTTT. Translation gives CASSQVGTIKNTEAFF.

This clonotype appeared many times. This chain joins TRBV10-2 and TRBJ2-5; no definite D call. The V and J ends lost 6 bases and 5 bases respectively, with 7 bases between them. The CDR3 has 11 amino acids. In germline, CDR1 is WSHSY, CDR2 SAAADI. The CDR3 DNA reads TGCGCCAGCAGGGGAAGCGAGACCCAGTACTTC. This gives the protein CASRGSETQYF.

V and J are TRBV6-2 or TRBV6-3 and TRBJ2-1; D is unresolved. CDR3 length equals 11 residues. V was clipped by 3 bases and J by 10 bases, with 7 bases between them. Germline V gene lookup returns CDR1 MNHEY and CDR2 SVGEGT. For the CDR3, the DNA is TGTGCCAGCAGTTATCCTGGCGAGCAGTTCTTC. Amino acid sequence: CASSYPGEQFF.

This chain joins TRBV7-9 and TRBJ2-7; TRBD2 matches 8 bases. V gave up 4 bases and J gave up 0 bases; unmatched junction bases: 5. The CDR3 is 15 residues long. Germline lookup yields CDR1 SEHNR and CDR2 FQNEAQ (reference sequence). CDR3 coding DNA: TGTGCCAGCAGCTCCGGGACTAGGAGCTCCTACGAGCAGTACTTC. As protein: CASSSGTRSSYEQYF.

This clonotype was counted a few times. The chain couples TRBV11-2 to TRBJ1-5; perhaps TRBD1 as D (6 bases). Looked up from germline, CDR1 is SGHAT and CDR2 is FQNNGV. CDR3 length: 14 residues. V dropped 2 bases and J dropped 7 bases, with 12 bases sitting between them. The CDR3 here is CASSLSGVRQPQHF. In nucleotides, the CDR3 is TGTGCCAGCAGCTTATCAGGGGTCCGACAGCCCCAGCATTTT.